This T cell receptor (beta chain) came from a study of vaccination and CD4 T cells after COVID-19. For the study at large: Researchers treated cells with overlapping spike peptides taken from SARS-CoV-2, HCoV-NL63, HCoV-OC43 and HCoV-229E. Cultures serving as controls received a peptide pool (CEFX or HIV-1 Nef) or no peptide.

Time point: late sampling 161 to 241 days after vaccination in a few convalescent patients. Sample treatment: roughly 10-day PBMC culture with coronavirus spike peptide pools or control peptides (ViraFEST assay). Cultured CD4+ T cells had their DNA profiled by the Oncomine TCR Beta short-read assay. Via MiXCR, TCRdb re-called the PCR reads, giving one row per CDR3 protein. The sample records roughly 24,000 distinct CDR3 sequences, around 37% being singletons. Regarding the study as a whole: Reactive clone data from convalescent patients indicated a median of approximately 86% appearing only post-vaccination.

Of note for this clonotype: Antigen specificity is unknown.

The receptor was isolated from a human donor who had recovered from COVID-19. Sequencing used CD4+ T cells from blood, cultured in vitro, obtained about 7 months after SARS-CoV-2 vaccination.

This CDR3 is CASRVGAGSYSNQPQHF. For the CDR3, the DNA is TGTGCCAGCAGGGTGGGGGCAGGATCGTATAGCAATCAGCCCCAGCATTTT. The gene calls are TRBV7-9 and TRBJ1-5; weak D call: TRBD1 (6 bases). With 6 bases removed from V and 0 bases from J, the gap between germline ends came to 18 bases. There are 17 residues in the CDR3. Germline CDR1 is SEHNR and CDR2 is FQNEAQ (reference sequence).